Each of the 28 T cell receptor beta chains below was sequenced from the same sample in a study of T cells in tuberculosis. Sequencing used immunoSEQ multiplex PCR; TCRdb keeps in-frame clones, though not all of them. Of 20,000 to 25,000 clones listed, less than 98% are singletons. Sequencing was done on a sample of PBMCs. Every receptor here comes from a donor between 10 and 29 years old with latent tuberculosis or without tuberculosis infection.

The V call is TRBV19, the J call TRBJ1-4, with 9 nucleotides matching TRBD1. The germline gives CDR1 LNHDA, CDR2 SQIVND (reference sequence). V lost 5 bases and J lost 7; bases outside the gene matches: 8. The CDR3 consists of 15 residues. DNA of the CDR3: TGTGCCAGTAGTGCAAGGACAGGGGCCCTTGAAAAACTGTTTTTT. It encodes CASSARTGALEKLFF.

The V and J genes are TRBV5-6 and TRBJ2-7; D not certain. The CDR3 spans 12 residues. Germline V CDR1 and CDR2: SGHDT, YYEEEE. Deletions cut 2 bases from V and 2 bases from J, with 5 bases between. CDR3 sequence reads: CASSLSAYEQYF. The CDR3 region has the DNA TGTGCCAGCAGCTTATCAGCCTACGAGCAGTACTTC.

As regards this clone: Mismatch with germline at one junction end may stem from a read error. The genes are TRBV20-1 and TRBJ1-1, with TRBD1 matching over 8 bases. The CDR3 is 9 amino acids. Germline V gene lookup returns CDR1 DFQATT and CDR2 SNEGSKA (reference sequence). The CDR3 DNA follows: TGCAGTGCTTTCAAAACAGGGGGCTTT. Its translation is CSAFKTGGF.

The J gene is TRBJ1-6, the V gene TRBV11-2, with D possibly matching TRBD1 (6 bases). Trimming removed 3 bases at V and 9 bases at J, with 21 bases between. The CDR3 is made up of 17 amino acids. CDR1 and CDR2 from the germline V gene are SGHAT and FQNNGV. This CDR3 reads CASSFVMGFRGGSPLHF. CDR3 nucleotide sequence: TGTGCCAGCAGCTTTGTGATGGGGTTTAGGGGGGGTTCACCCCTCCACTTT.

This chain uses TRBV2 with TRBJ1-4, with 9 bases that match TRBD1. V trimming: 5 bases; J trimming: 2 bases; junction bases outside the gene matches: 6. This CDR3 is 16 amino acids long. In germline, CDR1 is SNHLY, CDR2 FYNNEI. The CDR3 bases are TGTGCCAGCAGTAAACAGGGGGCGCTGACTAATGAAAAACTGTTTTTT. It translates to CASSKQGALTNEKLFF.

The rearrangement uses TRBV19 and TRBJ2-7; 8 nucleotides agree with TRBD1. CDR3 size: 14 residues. Germline assignment: CDR1 LNHDA and CDR2 SQIVND (reference sequence). V gave up 3 bases and J gave up 1 base; unmatched junction bases: 2. CDR3 loop: CASSMQGASYEQYF. The CDR3 region has the DNA TGTGCCAGTAGTATGCAGGGGGCATCCTACGAGCAGTACTTC. The full variable domain, completed using reference TRBV19 and TRBJ2-7, is DGGITQSPKYLFRKEGQNVTLSCEQNLNHDAMYWYRQDPGQGLRLIYYSQIVNDFQKGDIAEGYSVSREKKESFPLTVTSAQKNPTAFYLCASSMQGASYEQYFGPGTRLTVT.

This clone has only one observation. The chain carries TRBV30 and TRBJ1-3; D not resolved. This CDR3 has 17 residues. Between the trimmed V and J ends, which lost 0 bases and 4 bases, there was a span of 19 bases. Germline values: CDR1 GTSNPN, CDR2 SVGIG (reference sequence). DNA of the CDR3: TGTGCCTGGAGTGTGTATAGGAGGAACCCCGAAGGAAACACCATATATTTT. Its translation: CAWSVYRRNPEGNTIYF.

The chain combines TRBV6-5 with TRBJ2-1; D may be TRBD2 (6 bases). Trimming cost V 5 bases and J 9 bases, with 8 bases left between them. This CDR3 region has 11 residues. Germline CDR1 MNHEY, CDR2 SVGAGI. CDR3 coding DNA: TGTGCCAGCAGTCCCGGGGGTGAGCAGTTCTTC. Its translation is CASSPGGEQFF.

The CDR3 region is CAIGSLGLAERTGELFF. The CDR3 nucleotides are TGTGCCATCGGGTCTTTGGGACTAGCGGAGCGGACCGGGGAGCTGTTTTTT. The rearrangement uses TRBV7-9 and TRBJ2-2, with 11 bases lining up with TRBD2. The CDR3 runs 17 residues. Looked up from germline, CDR1 is SEHNR and CDR2 is FQNEAQ (reference sequence). The J segment lost 5 bases and the V segment lost 10 bases, leaving 15 bases of the junction unmatched.

The chain joins TRBV9 to TRBJ1-1; D ambiguous. This CDR3 region has 14 residues. V dropped 0 bases and J dropped 3 bases, with 9 bases sitting between them. The germline CDR1 and CDR2 sequences are SGDLS and YYNGEE. CDR3 sequence: CASSVDGGHTEAFF. The CDR3 coding sequence is TGTGCCAGCAGCGTAGACGGAGGACACACTGAAGCTTTCTTT.

The chain combines TRBV18 with TRBJ2-5, with 11 bases aligning to TRBD2. V was pared by 3 bases and J by 1 base, with 7 bases of the junction left unmatched. Looked up from germline, CDR1 is KGHSH and CDR2 is LQKENI. The CDR3 is made up of 17 amino acids. CDR3 nucleotides: TGTGCCAGCTCACCGATGACTAGCGGGATGGGCCAAGAGACCCAGTACTTC. As protein: CASSPMTSGMGQETQYF.

The chain employs TRBV11-2 and TRBJ1-1; D is unresolved. The CDR3 sequence is 14 residues long. Germline V lookup: CDR1 SGHAT, CDR2 FQNNGV. Trimming cost V 4 bases and J 1 base, with 10 bases left between them. The CDR3 sequence: CASSSSVRNTEAFF. The DNA for the CDR3 is TGTGCCAGCAGCTCCTCCGTCCGGAACACTGAAGCTTTCTTT.

The gene calls are TRBV9 and TRBJ1-5, with D possibly TRBD1 on 6 matching bases. The CDR3 is 15 residues long. Per the germline V gene, CDR1 is SGDLS and CDR2 is YYNGEE. Trimming shortened V by 1 base and J by 3 bases, and 11 bases separated the two germline ends. CDR3 residues: CASSVTGNPNQPQHF. In nucleotides, the CDR3 is TGTGCCAGCAGCGTAACAGGGAACCCCAATCAGCCCCAGCATTTT.

This chain uses TRBV4-3 with TRBJ2-3, with 7 bases fitting TRBD2. CDR1 is LGHNA, CDR2 YSLEER, per germline. The CDR3 is 16 amino acids. The V gene end was trimmed by 3 bases and the J gene end by 5 bases; junction bases not matched to a gene: 11. This chain's CDR3 is CASSHGVAGGGDTQYF. As DNA, the CDR3 is TGCGCCAGCAGCCATGGGGTGGCTGGCGGGGGAGATACGCAGTATTTT.

The chain recombines TRBV6-5 with TRBJ2-4; no firm D call. CDR1 and CDR2 (germline): MNHEY, SVGAGI. Trimming took off 2 bases at V and 0 bases at J, with 8 bases between the two ends. The CDR3 has 15 residues. The CDR3 reads CASSYKHVAKNIQYF. CDR3 DNA: TGTGCCAGCAGTTACAAGCATGTAGCCAAAAACATTCAGTACTTC.

The rearrangement uses TRBV2 and TRBJ1-4; possible D gene TRBD1, 6 bases. V was shortened by 6 bases and J by 8 bases, with 22 bases between the two germline ends. This CDR3 spans 16 amino acids. Per germline, CDR1 SNHLY and CDR2 FYNNEI. The CDR3 protein is CASRMTNRVLYEKLFF. CDR3 sequence (DNA): TGTGCCAGCAGAATGACCAACAGGGTCCTATACGAAAAACTGTTTTTT.

The chain carries TRBV6-5 and TRBJ2-3; a possible D gene is TRBD2 (5 bases). CDR1 is MNHEY and CDR2 is SVGAGI in the germline V gene. Deletions cut 6 bases from V and 3 bases from J, with 13 bases between. This CDR3 is built from 14 residues. The CDR3 loop reads CASRVRAGTDTQYF. The DNA of the CDR3 is TGTGCCAGCAGGGTGAGGGCTGGTACAGATACGCAGTATTTT.

The chain combines TRBV25-1 with TRBJ2-5, with D tentatively TRBD2 (6 bases). Germline CDR1 is MGHDK and CDR2 is SYGVNS. V gave up 1 base and J gave up 4 bases, with 10 bases separating them. The CDR3 totals 14 residues. The CDR3 loop is CASSELAEGETQYF. For the CDR3, the DNA is TGTGCCAGCAGTGAATTGGCGGAGGGAGAGACCCAGTACTTC. Using reference TRBV25-1 and TRBJ2-5 for the parts outside the CDR3, the full variable domain is EADIYQTPRYLVIGTGKKITLECSQTMGHDKMYWYQQDPGMELHLIHYSYGVNSTEKGDLSSESTVSRIRTEHFPLTLESARPSHTSQYLCASSELAEGETQYFGPGTRLLVL.

This chain connects TRBV29-1 to TRBJ2-7; 10 bases match TRBD2. This CDR3 spans 14 amino acids. In germline, CDR1 is SQVTM, CDR2 ANQGSEA. After removal of 6 bases from V and 6 bases from J, the junction contained 11 bases not matched to a gene. CDR3 sequence: CSVDSGGPPPEQYF. CDR3 nucleotide sequence: TGCAGCGTCGATAGCGGGGGGCCCCCACCCGAGCAGTACTTC.

This clone appeared a single time. The chain carries TRBV4-1 and TRBJ1-5; D ambiguous. The CDR3 is 17 residues long. Trimming left V 1 base short and J 3 bases short, with 16 bases between. Germline V gene lookup returns CDR1 MGHRA and CDR2 YSYEKL. The CDR3 is CASSQVNLADYNQPQHF. The CDR3 nucleotides are TGCGCCAGCAGCCAAGTCAACTTGGCGGACTACAATCAGCCCCAGCATTTT.

This rearrangement joins TRBV7-2 to TRBJ2-5; perhaps TRBD2 as D (6 bases). Looked up from germline, CDR1 is SGHTA and CDR2 is FQGNSA. V lost 5 bases to trimming and J lost 5 bases, with 15 bases between them. The CDR3 has 14 residues. The CDR3 region has the DNA TGTGCCAGCAGCCCGGGACTCGCCGGGGAGACCCAGTACTTC. Translation: CASSPGLAGETQYF.

This chain uses TRBV28 with TRBJ1-2; D unresolved. V lost 3 bases to trimming and J lost 2 bases, with 13 bases between them. This CDR3 spans 15 amino acids. The germline CDR1 and CDR2 sequences are MDHEN and SYDVKM. The CDR3 coding sequence is TGTGCCAGCAGTTTTGCAGACGTAGCAAACTATGGCTACACCTTC. It specifies CASSFADVANYGYTF.

This clone occurred a few times. This chain links TRBV5-1 with TRBJ1-5; tentatively, D is TRBD1 (5 bases). The germline V gene encodes CDR1 SGHRS and CDR2 YFSETQ. The CDR3 runs to 19 residues. Trimming removed 1 base from V and 3 bases from J, with 23 bases in between. This CDR3 reads CASSLMLYPSTGYNQPQHF. CDR3 nucleotide sequence: TGCGCCAGCAGCTTGATGTTGTATCCCAGTACAGGATACAATCAGCCCCAGCATTTT.

The V and J genes are TRBV5-1 and TRBJ1-2; D is unclear. This CDR3 contains 14 residues. Trimming took off 4 bases at V and 7 bases at J, with 17 bases between the two ends. Germline V gives CDR1 SGHRS, CDR2 YFSETQ. The CDR3, as DNA: TGCGCCAGCAGCCCGTGGGAGGGTTCGGGTGGCTACACCTTC. Amino acids: CASSPWEGSGGYTF.

The gene calls are TRBV6-5 and TRBJ1-2; perhaps TRBD1 as D (5 bases). CDR1 and CDR2 from the germline V gene are MNHEY and SVGAGI. V gave up 0 bases and J gave up 8 bases, with 10 bases separating them. CDR3 size: 13 residues. This chain's CDR3 is CASSYSGGLGYTF. CDR3 coding DNA: TGTGCCAGCAGTTACTCTGGGGGGTTGGGCTACACCTTC.

CDR3 DNA sequence: TGTGCCTGGAGCTCGGGACAATTAAACACTGAAGCTTTCTTT. Translation gives CAWSSGQLNTEAFF. The V gene is TRBV30, the J gene TRBJ1-1; a possible D gene is TRBD1 (6 bases). V dropped 3 bases and J dropped 2 bases, with 13 bases sitting between them. The CDR3 spans 14 residues. Germline CDR1 and CDR2: GTSNPN and SVGIG (reference sequence). Looking up the rest from reference TRBV30 and TRBJ1-1 gives the full variable domain: SQTIHQWPATLVQPVGSPLSLECTVEGTSNPNLYWYRQAAGRGLQLLFYSVGIGQISSEVPQNLSASRPQDRQFILSSKKLLLSDSGFYLCAWSSGQLNTEAFFGQGTRLTVV.

The chain uses TRBV15 and TRBJ1-2; 8 bases line up with TRBD1. This CDR3 comprises 15 residues. J lost 6 bases, V lost 3 bases, and 9 bases had no gene match. Per germline, CDR1 LNHNV and CDR2 YYDKDF (reference sequence). Here the CDR3 reads CATSSFRGRIHGYTF. CDR3 DNA: TGTGCCACCAGCAGTTTCAGGGGGCGTATCCATGGCTACACCTTC.

The V gene is TRBV7-7, the J gene TRBJ2-5; 9 bases match TRBD1. Per germline, CDR1 SSHAT and CDR2 FNYEAQ (reference sequence). Trimming cost V 5 bases and J 4 bases; bases outside gene matches: 8. The length of the CDR3 is 15 residues. CDR3 amino acids: CASSQGTGTRETQYF. Written as DNA, the CDR3 is TGTGCCAGCAGCCAGGGGACAGGGACCCGAGAGACCCAGTACTTC.